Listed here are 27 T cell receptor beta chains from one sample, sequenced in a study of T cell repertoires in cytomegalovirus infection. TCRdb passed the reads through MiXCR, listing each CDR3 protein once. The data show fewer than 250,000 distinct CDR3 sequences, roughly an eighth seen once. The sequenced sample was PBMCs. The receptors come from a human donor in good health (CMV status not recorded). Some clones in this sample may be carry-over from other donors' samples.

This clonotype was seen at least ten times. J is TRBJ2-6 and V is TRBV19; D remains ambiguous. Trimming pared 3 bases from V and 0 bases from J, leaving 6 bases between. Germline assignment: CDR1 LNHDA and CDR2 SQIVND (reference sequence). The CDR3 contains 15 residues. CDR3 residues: CASSISVSGANVLTF. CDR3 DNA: TGTGCCAGTAGTATCAGCGTCTCTGGGGCCAACGTCCTGACTTTC.

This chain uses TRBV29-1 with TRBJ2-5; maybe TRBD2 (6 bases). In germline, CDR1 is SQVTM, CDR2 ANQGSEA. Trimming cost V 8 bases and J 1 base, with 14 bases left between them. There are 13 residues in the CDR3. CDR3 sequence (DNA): TGCAGCATTACGGGAGTCCGCCAAGAGACCCAGTACTTC. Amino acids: CSITGVRQETQYF.

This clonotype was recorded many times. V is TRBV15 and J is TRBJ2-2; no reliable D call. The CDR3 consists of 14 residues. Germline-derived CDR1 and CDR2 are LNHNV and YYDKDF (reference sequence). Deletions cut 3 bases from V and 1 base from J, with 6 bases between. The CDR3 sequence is CATSRNRNTGELFF. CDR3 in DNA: TGTGCCACCAGCAGGAACAGGAACACCGGGGAGCTGTTTTTT.

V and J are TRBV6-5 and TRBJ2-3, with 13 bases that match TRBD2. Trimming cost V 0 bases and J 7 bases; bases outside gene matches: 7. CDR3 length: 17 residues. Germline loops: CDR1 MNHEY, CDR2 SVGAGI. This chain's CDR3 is CASSYSLGLAGVYTQYF. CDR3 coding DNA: TGTGCCAGCAGTTACTCCCTTGGACTAGCGGGAGTGTATACGCAGTATTTT.

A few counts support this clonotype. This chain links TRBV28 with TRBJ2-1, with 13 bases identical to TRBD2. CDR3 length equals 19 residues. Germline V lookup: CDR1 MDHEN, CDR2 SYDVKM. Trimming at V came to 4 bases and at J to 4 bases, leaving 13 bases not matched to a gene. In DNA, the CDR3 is TGTGCCAGCAGTTCTATCCCCTTAAGACTAGCGGGAGGTTACAATGAGCAGTTCTTC. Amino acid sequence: CASSSIPLRLAGGYNEQFF.

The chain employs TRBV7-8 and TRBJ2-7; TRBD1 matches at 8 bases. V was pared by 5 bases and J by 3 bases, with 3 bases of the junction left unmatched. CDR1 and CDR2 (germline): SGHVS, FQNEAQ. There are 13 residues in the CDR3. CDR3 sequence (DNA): TGTGCCAGCAGCCAGGACAGGGTCTACGAGCAGTACTTC. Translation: CASSQDRVYEQYF. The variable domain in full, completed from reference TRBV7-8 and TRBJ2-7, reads GAGVSQSPRYKVAKRGQDVALRCDPISGHVSLFWYQQALGQGPEFLTYFQNEAQLDKSGLPSDRFFAERPEGSVSTLKIQRTQQEDSAVYLCASSQDRVYEQYFGPGTRLTVT.

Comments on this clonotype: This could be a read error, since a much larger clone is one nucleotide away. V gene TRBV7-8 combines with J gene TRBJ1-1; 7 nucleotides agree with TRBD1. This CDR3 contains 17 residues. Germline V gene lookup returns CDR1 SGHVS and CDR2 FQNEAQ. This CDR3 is CVSSSVHRGSMNTEAFF. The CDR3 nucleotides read TGTGTCAGCAGCTCAGTCCACAGGGGCTCTATGAACACTGAAGCTTTCTTT.

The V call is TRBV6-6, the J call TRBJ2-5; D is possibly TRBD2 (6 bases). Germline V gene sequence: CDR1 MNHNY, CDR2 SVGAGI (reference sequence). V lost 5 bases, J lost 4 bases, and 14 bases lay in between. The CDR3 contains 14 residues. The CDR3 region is CASSQMGGRETQYF. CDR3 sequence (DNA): TGTGCCAGCAGTCAGATGGGGGGTCGAGAGACCCAGTACTTC.

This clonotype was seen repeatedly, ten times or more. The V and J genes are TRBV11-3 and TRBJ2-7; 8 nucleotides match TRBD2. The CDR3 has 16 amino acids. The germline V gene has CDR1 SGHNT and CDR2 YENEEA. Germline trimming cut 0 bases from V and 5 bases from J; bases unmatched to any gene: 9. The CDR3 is CASSLDSGGQYDEQYF. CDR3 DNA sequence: TGTGCCAGCAGCTTAGATTCGGGGGGGCAGTACGACGAGCAGTACTTC.

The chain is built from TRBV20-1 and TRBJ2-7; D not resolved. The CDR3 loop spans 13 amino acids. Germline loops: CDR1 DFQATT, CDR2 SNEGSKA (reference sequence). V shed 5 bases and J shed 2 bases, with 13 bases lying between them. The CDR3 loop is CSAYSALTYEQYF. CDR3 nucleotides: TGCAGTGCTTATTCCGCATTAACCTACGAGCAGTACTTC.

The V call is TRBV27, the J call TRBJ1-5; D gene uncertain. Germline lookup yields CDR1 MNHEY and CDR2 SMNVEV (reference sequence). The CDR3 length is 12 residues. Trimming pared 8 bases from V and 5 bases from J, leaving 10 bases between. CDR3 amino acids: CASGDGHQPQHF. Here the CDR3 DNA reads TGTGCCAGCGGTGACGGACATCAGCCCCAGCATTTT.

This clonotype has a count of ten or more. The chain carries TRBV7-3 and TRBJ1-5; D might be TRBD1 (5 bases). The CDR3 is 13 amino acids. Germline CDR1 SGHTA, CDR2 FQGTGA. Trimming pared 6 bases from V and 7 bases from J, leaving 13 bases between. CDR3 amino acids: CASSTIRGQPQHF. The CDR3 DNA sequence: TGTGCCAGCAGTACTATCCGGGGGCAGCCCCAGCATTTT.

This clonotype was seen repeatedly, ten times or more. CDR3 amino acids: CASSFSWGATTNEKLFF. The CDR3, as DNA: TGTGCCAGCAGCTTTAGCTGGGGAGCAACAACTAATGAAAAACTGTTTTTT. This rearrangement joins TRBV7-2 to TRBJ1-4; D unclear. Germline values: CDR1 SGHTA, CDR2 FQGNSA. Trimming took off 3 bases at V and 0 bases at J, with 14 bases between the two ends. This CDR3 contains 17 residues. Using reference TRBV7-2 and TRBJ1-4 for the parts outside the CDR3, the full variable domain is GAGVSQSPSNKVTEKGKDVELRCDPISGHTALYWYRQSLGQGLEFLIYFQGNSAPDKSGLPSDRFSAERTGGSVSTLTIQRTQQEDSAVYLCASSFSWGATTNEKLFFGSGTQLSVL.

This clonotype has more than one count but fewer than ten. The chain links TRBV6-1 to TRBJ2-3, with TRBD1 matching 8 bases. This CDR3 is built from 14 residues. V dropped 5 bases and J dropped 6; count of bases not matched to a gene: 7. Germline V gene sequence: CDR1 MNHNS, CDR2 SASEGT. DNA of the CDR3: TGTGCCAGCAGTTCGAGGACAGGGAGGGATACGCAGTATTTT. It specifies CASSSRTGRDTQYF.

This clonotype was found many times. This CDR3 is CAISPLRDSTEAFF. The CDR3 DNA follows: TGTGCCATCAGTCCCCTCAGGGATTCCACTGAAGCTTTCTTT. V and J are TRBV10-3 and TRBJ1-1, with D maybe TRBD1 (5 bases). This CDR3 contains 14 residues. Per the germline V gene, CDR1 is ENHRY and CDR2 is SYGVKD. Deletions cut 5 bases from V and 4 bases from J, with 14 bases between.

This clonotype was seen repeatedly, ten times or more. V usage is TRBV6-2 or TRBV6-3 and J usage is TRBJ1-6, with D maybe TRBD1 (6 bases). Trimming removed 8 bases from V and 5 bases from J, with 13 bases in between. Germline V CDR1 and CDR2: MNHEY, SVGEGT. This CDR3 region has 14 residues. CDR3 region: CASGKSGDNSPLHF. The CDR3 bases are TGTGCCAGCGGCAAGTCAGGGGATAATTCACCCCTCCACTTT.

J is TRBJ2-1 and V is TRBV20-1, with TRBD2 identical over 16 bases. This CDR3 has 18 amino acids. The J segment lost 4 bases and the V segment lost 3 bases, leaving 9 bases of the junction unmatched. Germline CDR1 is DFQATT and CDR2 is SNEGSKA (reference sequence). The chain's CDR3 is CSASTPGLAGGVYNEQFF. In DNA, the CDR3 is TGCAGTGCTAGTACGCCGGGACTAGCGGGAGGGGTTTACAATGAGCAGTTCTTC.

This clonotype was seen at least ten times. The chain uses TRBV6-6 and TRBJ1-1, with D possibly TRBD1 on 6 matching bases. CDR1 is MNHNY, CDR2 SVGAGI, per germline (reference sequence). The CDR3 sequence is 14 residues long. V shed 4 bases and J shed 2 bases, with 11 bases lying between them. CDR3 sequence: CASSSTTGNTEAFF. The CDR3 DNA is TGTGCCAGCAGTTCCACGACAGGCAACACTGAAGCTTTCTTT.

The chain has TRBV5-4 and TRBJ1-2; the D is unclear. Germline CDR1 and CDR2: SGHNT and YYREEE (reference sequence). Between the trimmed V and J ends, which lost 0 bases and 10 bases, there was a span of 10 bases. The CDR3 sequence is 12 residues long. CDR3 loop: CASSLDGVVYTF. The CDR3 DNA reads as TGTGCCAGCAGCTTGGACGGCGTTGTCTACACCTTC. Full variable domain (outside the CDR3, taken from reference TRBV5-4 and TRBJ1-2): ETGVTQSPTHLIKTRGQQVTLRCSSQSGHNTVSWYQQALGQGPQFIFQYYREEENGRGNFPPRFSGLQFPNYSSELNVNALELDDSALYLCASSLDGVVYTFGSGTRLTVV.

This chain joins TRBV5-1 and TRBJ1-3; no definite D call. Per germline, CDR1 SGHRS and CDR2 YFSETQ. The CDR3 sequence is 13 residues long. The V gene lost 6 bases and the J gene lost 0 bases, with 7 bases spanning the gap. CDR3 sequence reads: CASTQSSGNTIYF. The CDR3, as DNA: TGCGCCAGCACCCAGAGCTCTGGAAACACCATATATTTT.

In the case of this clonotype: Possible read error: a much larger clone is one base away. The CDR3: CASSSGLARGDTQYF. CDR3 sequence (DNA): TGTGCCAGCAGCTCGGGACTAGCGAGAGGAGATACGCAGTATTTT. The chain combines TRBV7-3 with TRBJ2-3, with 10 bases aligning to TRBD2. The ends lost 4 bases at V and 5 bases at J; junction bases unmatched: 6. CDR3 length: 15 residues. Germline V gives CDR1 SGHTA, CDR2 FQGTGA.

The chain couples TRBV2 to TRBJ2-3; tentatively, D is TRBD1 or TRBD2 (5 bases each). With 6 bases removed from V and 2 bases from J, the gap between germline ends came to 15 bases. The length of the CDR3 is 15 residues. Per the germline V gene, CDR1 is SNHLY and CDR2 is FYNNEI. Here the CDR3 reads CASSPWDGDTDTQYF. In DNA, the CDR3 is TGTGCCAGCAGCCCTTGGGACGGAGACACAGATACGCAGTATTTT. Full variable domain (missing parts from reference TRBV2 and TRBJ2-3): EPEVTQTPSHQVTQMGQEVILRCVPISNHLYFYWYRQILGQKVEFLVSFYNNEISEKSEIFDDQFSVERPDGSNFTLKIRSTKLEDSAMYFCASSPWDGDTDTQYFGPGTRLTVL.

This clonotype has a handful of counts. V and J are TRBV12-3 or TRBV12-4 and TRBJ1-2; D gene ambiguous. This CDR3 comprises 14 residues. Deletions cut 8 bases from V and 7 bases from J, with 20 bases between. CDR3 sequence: CASSNPGPSVGYTF. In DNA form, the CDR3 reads TGTGCCAGCTCCAACCCCGGGCCTAGTGTTGGCTACACCTTC.

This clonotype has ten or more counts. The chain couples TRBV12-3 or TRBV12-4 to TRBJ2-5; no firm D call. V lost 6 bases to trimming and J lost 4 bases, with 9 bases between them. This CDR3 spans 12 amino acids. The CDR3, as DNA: TGTGCCAGCAGCCGTCCAGGAGAGACCCAGTACTTC. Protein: CASSRPGETQYF.

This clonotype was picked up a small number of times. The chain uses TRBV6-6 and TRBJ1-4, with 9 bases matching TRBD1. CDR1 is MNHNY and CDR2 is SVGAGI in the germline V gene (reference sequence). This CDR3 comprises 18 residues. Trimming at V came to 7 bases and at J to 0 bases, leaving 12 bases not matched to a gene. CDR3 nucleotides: TGTGCCAGCACTCACAGGGGGCAAGTAGGAGCAACTAATGAAAAACTGTTTTTT. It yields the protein CASTHRGQVGATNEKLFF.

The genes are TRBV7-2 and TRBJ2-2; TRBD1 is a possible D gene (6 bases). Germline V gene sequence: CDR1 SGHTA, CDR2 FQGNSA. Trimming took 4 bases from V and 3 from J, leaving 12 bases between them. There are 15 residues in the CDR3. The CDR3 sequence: CASSSQGPDTGELFF. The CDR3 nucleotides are TGTGCCAGCAGCTCGCAGGGGCCTGACACCGGGGAGCTGTTTTTT. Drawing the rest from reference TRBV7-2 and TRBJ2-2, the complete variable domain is GAGVSQSPSNKVTEKGKDVELRCDPISGHTALYWYRQSLGQGLEFLIYFQGNSAPDKSGLPSDRFSAERTGGSVSTLTIQRTQQEDSAVYLCASSSQGPDTGELFFGEGSRLTVL.

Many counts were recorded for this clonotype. Here the CDR3 DNA reads TGTGCCAGCAGCCCACTAAGACAGGGAGTGGACAAAAACATTCAGTACTTC. Encoded protein: CASSPLRQGVDKNIQYF. J is TRBJ2-4 and V is TRBV12-3 or TRBV12-4; the match to TRBD1 covers 7 bases. The CDR3 is 17 residues long. The V gene end was trimmed by 6 bases and the J gene end by 3 bases; junction bases not matched to a gene: 14.